This paragraph reports one TCR beta chain. Antigen: not known. CDR1 and CDR2 from the germline V gene are MDHEN and SYDVKM. The CDR3 is made up of 13 amino acids. V lost 7 bases to trimming and J lost 6 bases, with 15 bases between them. The data were produced by immunoSEQ multiplex PCR, yet TCRdb's version contains in-frame clones alone and is incomplete. The data hold about 140,000 clones, with over 65% observed a single time. The data were obtained in a study of T cell responses to AZD1222 COVID-19 vaccine. Study-level background: Pooling covered second doses at about 4 or about 12 weeks.

Study findings and constraints: An increase in Spike-specific TCR breadth and depth was observed after two AZD1222 doses. Within unmutated variant regions lay the reported targets of nearly half of spike-specific TCRs.

The sample was peripheral blood, taken on day 0 of AZD1222 vaccination. This sequence originates from an adult in good health. This chain joins TRBV28 and TRBJ1-1; D perhaps matches TRBD1 (5 bases). This CDR3 reads CASIRGGMAEAFF. The CDR3 nucleotides are TGTGCCAGCATCCGGGGGGGTATGGCTGAAGCTTTCTTT. The variable domain in full, completed from reference TRBV28 and TRBJ1-1, reads DVKVTQSSRYLVKRTGEKVFLECVQDMDHENMFWYRQDPGLGLRLIYFSYDVKMKEKGDIPEGYSVSREKKERFSLILESASTNQTSMYLCASIRGGMAEAFFGQGTRLTVV.